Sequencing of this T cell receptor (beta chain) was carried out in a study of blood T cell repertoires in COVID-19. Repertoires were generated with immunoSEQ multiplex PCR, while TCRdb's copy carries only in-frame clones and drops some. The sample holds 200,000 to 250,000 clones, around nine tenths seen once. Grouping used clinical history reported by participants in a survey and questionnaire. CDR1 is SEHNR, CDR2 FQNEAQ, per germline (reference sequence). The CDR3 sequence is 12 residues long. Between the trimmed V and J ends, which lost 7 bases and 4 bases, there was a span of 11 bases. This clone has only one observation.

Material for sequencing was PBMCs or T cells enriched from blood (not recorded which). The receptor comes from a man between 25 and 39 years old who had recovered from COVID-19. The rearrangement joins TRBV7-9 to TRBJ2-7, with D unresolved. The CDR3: CASTFYRYEQYF. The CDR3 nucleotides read TGTGCCAGCACCTTTTATCGGTACGAGCAGTACTTC.